This T cell receptor (beta chain) derives from a study of blood T cell repertoires in COVID-19. This clone was observed once. Method: immunoSEQ multiplex PCR; TCRdb's copy keeps in-frame clones and lacks some. The top ten clones hold less than 3.5% of a sample with some 300,000 clones, just under 90% of them seen once. V gave up 3 bases and J gave up 8 bases, with 16 bases separating them. Germline CDR1 reads MNHEY; CDR2 reads SVGAGI. The CDR3 contains 14 residues. The rearrangement links TRBV6-5 to TRBJ1-2; the D is unclear. Sequencing used PBMCs or T cells enriched from blood (not recorded which). The receptor's source is a woman in her fifties or sixties who had been exposed to COVID-19. CDR3 DNA sequence: TGTGCCAGCAGTTATATGCGGGGATCGGAAGGCTACACCTTC. Amino acids: CASSYMRGSEGYTF.